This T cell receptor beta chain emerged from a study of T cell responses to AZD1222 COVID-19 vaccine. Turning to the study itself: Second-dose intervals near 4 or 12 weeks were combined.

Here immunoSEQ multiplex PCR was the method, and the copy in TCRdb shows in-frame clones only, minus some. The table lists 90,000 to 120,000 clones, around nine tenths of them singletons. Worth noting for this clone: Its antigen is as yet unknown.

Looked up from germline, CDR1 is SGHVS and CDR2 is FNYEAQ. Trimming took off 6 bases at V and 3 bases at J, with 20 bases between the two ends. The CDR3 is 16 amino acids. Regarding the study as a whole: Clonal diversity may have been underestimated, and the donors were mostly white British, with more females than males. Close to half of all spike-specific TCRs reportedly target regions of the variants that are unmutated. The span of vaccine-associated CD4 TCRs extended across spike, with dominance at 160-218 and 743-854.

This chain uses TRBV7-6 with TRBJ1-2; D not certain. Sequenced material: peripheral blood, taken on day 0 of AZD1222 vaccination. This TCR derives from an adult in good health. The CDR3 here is CASSQSERLAHYGYTF. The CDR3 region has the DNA TGTGCCAGCAGTCAGAGTGAACGCCTTGCCCACTATGGCTACACCTTC.